Below are 8 T cell receptor beta chains sequenced from a single sample in a study of T cell repertoires in cytomegalovirus infection (dated by TCRdb to the late 2010s). The instrument given in TCRdb is Illumina HiSeq 1500. TCRdb applied fastp at Q25 and MiXCR to the public reads, then kept only in-frame beta chains. All rows with the same CDR3 protein become a single entry with the most common DNA and genes. Within this sample are some 110,000 distinct CDR3 sequences, with roughly a tenth of them counted one time only. Approximately 33% of the sample is taken by the ten largest. For these receptors, no antigen is known. Sequenced sample: PBMCs, sequenced either directly or after in vitro stimulation (not recorded which). The source is a human donor in good health (CMV status not recorded). Some clones in this sample may be carry-over from other donors' samples.

J is TRBJ1-1 and V is TRBV6-6; D is possibly TRBD1 (5 bases). CDR1 is MNHNY and CDR2 is SVGAGI in the germline V gene (reference sequence). This CDR3 is 11 amino acids long. Deletions cut 5 bases from V and 11 bases from J, with 12 bases between. CDR3 region: CASSPQGSAFF. As DNA, the CDR3 is TGTGCCAGCAGTCCCCAGGGATCGGCTTTCTTT.

The genes are TRBV7-2 and TRBJ1-5, with unresolved D. Trimming took off 5 bases at V and 5 bases at J, with 13 bases between the two ends. CDR1 and CDR2 from the germline V gene are SGHTA and FQGNSA. This CDR3 region has 14 residues. CDR3 DNA sequence: TGTGCCAGCAGCGACTATATCGCGGATCAGCCCCAGCATTTT. Translating gives CASSDYIADQPQHF. Together with reference TRBV7-2 and TRBJ1-5, the CDR3 gives the full variable domain: GAGVSQSPSNKVTEKGKDVELRCDPISGHTALYWYRQSLGQGLEFLIYFQGNSAPDKSGLPSDRFSAERTGGSVSTLTIQRTQQEDSAVYLCASSDYIADQPQHFGDGTRLSIL.

The rearrangement links TRBV11-2 to TRBJ1-1; TRBD1 aligns across 7 bases. This CDR3 region has 14 residues. V trimming: 6 bases; J trimming: 6 bases; junction bases outside the gene matches: 10. Germline loops: CDR1 SGHAT, CDR2 FQNNGV. In DNA, the CDR3 is TGTGCCAGCAGTGACAGGGTGAAGGGAGCTGAAGCTTTCTTT. Encoded protein: CASSDRVKGAEAFF.

There are many counts of this clonotype. The chain carries TRBV6-1 and TRBJ2-3; D is unresolved. The CDR3 length is 12 residues. Trimming shortened V by 6 bases and J by 3 bases, and 7 bases separated the two germline ends. Germline V CDR1 and CDR2: MNHNS, SASEGT. The CDR3 bases are TGTGCCAGCAGCCCAACTACAGATACGCAGTATTTT. Translated, it gives CASSPTTDTQYF.

This clonotype was counted many times. The chain links TRBV27 to TRBJ1-1; TRBD1 agrees at 9 bases. Germline assignment: CDR1 MNHEY and CDR2 SMNVEV (reference sequence). V lost 2 bases to trimming and J lost 4 bases; unmatched junction nucleotides: 5. The CDR3 is 15 amino acids. The CDR3 here is CASSLRQGGGTEAFF. The CDR3 DNA sequence: TGTGCCAGCAGTTTACGACAGGGGGGAGGCACTGAAGCTTTCTTT.

Ten or more counts support this clonotype. The V gene is TRBV7-9, the J gene TRBJ2-1; the match to TRBD2 covers 14 bases. Germline CDR1 SEHNR, CDR2 FQNEAQ (reference sequence). The CDR3 is 17 residues long. The J segment lost 3 bases and the V segment lost 4 bases, leaving 5 bases of the junction unmatched. CDR3 nucleotides: TGTGCCAGCAGCTCAGGGACTAGCGGGAGTATCTACAATGAGCAGTTCTTC. It is translated as CASSSGTSGSIYNEQFF.

This clonotype was counted at least ten times. The chain employs TRBV12-3 or TRBV12-4 and TRBJ1-5; perhaps TRBD1 as D (6 bases). The CDR3 totals 16 residues. The V gene lost 7 bases and the J gene lost 1 base, with 17 bases spanning the gap. The CDR3 region is CASTPGGASSNQPQHF. CDR3 in DNA: TGTGCCAGCACCCCGGGGGGGGCTTCAAGCAATCAGCCCCAGCATTTT.

This clonotype has at least ten counts. This chain uses TRBV12-3 or TRBV12-4 with TRBJ2-1; 8 nucleotides match TRBD2. V lost 6 bases and J lost 5; bases outside the gene matches: 12. The CDR3 extends over 16 amino acids. The DNA for the CDR3 is TGTGCCAGCAGACCCTCTTTCGGGAGGGTCGACAATGAGCAGTTCTTC. Protein sequence: CASRPSFGRVDNEQFF.